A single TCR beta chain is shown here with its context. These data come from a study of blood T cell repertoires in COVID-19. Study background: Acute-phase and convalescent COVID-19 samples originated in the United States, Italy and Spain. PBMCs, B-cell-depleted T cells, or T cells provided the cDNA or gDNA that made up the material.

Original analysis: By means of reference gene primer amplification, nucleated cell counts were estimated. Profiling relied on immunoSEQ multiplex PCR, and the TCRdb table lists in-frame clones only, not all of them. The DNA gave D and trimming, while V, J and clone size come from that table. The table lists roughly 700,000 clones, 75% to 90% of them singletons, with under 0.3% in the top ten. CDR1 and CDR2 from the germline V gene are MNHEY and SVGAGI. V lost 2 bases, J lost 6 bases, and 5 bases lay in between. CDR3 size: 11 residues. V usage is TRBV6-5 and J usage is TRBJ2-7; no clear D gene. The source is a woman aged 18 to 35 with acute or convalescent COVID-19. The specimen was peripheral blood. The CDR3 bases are TGTGCCAGCAGTTACCTAGGCGAGCAGTACTTC. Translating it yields CASSYLGEQYF.